This entry lists 10 T cell receptor beta chains sequenced from one sample in a study of T cells of healthy individuals. TCRdb reanalysed the 5' RACE reads using MiXCR and keeps one entry per CDR3 protein. The repertoire holds tens of thousands of distinct CDR3 sequences, with under 15% as singletons. These receptor sequences come from a human donor in good health.

This clonotype was seen ten or more times. The chain combines TRBV30 with TRBJ2-1, with 10 bases that match TRBD2. The CDR3 runs 16 residues. V shed 1 base and J 7 bases; nucleotides not matched to a gene: 10. CDR1 is GTSNPN, CDR2 SVGIG, per germline (reference sequence). The CDR3 sequence is CAWSGSASGRWNEQFF. CDR3 in DNA: TGTGCCTGGAGTGGCTCGGCTAGCGGGAGATGGAATGAGCAGTTCTTC.

A single count supports this clonotype. The CDR3 protein is CASSSTGTTDTQYF. The CDR3 DNA is TGTGCCAGCAGTTCCACAGGGACCACAGATACGCAGTATTTT. The chain has TRBV27 and TRBJ2-3; possibly TRBD1 for D (6 bases). The CDR3 extends over 14 amino acids. Between the trimmed V and J ends, which lost 4 bases and 2 bases, there was a span of 10 bases. Per the germline V gene, CDR1 is MNHEY and CDR2 is SMNVEV (reference sequence).

In its sample, this clonotype was seen many times. V is TRBV5-1 and J is TRBJ1-2; D uncertain. Germline assignment: CDR1 SGHRS and CDR2 YFSETQ. The CDR3 has 11 residues. V gave up 3 bases and J gave up 8 bases, with 8 bases separating them. The DNA for the CDR3 is TGCGCCAGCAGCTCCGGAGGAGGCTACACCTTC. Protein: CASSSGGGYTF. Complete variable domain (other parts from reference TRBV5-1 and TRBJ1-2): KAGVTQTPRYLIKTRGQQVTLSCSPISGHRSVSWYQQTPGQGLQFLFEYFSETQRNKGNFPGRFSGRQFSNSRSEMNVSTLELGDSALYLCASSSGGGYTFGSGTRLTVV.

This clonotype was counted at least ten times. The genes are TRBV6-1 and TRBJ1-5; D uncertain. The CDR3 contains 14 residues. CDR1 and CDR2 from the germline V gene are MNHNS and SASEGT. Trimming cost V 0 bases and J 6 bases, with 9 bases left between them. Here the CDR3 DNA reads TGTGCCAGCAGTGAAGCATGGGTAGGTCAGCCCCAGCATTTT. Residues: CASSEAWVGQPQHF.

The J gene is TRBJ1-2, the V gene TRBV20-1, with 7 nucleotides matching TRBD1. Germline V CDR1 and CDR2: DFQATT, SNEGSKA (reference sequence). Germline trimming cut 6 bases from V and 7 bases from J; bases unmatched to any gene: 14. The CDR3 length is 14 residues. In DNA form, the CDR3 reads TGCAGTGCGCTGATCCAAGGGACAGACTTTGGCTACACCTTC. Protein product: CSALIQGTDFGYTF.

This clonotype was seen at least ten times. This chain links TRBV6-1 with TRBJ1-2; tentatively, D is TRBD1 (5 bases). The germline V gene encodes CDR1 MNHNS and CDR2 SASEGT. The CDR3 has 13 amino acids. The V and J ends lost 5 bases and 0 bases respectively, with 7 bases between them. In DNA, the CDR3 is TGTGCCAGCAGTACAGGAGCTAACTATGGCTACACCTTC. This codes for CASSTGANYGYTF.

This clonotype was recorded a few times. The chain joins TRBV3-1 to TRBJ2-3; D is unresolved. The CDR3 covers 13 residues. V lost 4 bases to trimming and J lost 4 bases, with 9 bases between them. Germline CDR1 and CDR2: LGHDT and YNNKEL (reference sequence). The CDR3 sequence: CASSRFIADTQYF. The DNA for the CDR3 is TGTGCCAGCAGCCGATTCATAGCAGATACGCAGTATTTT.

This CDR3 is CASSPGGIAEAFF. For the CDR3, the DNA is TGTGCCAGCAGCCCAGGGGGAATTGCTGAAGCTTTCTTT. This rearrangement joins TRBV7-9 to TRBJ1-1, with 7 bases aligning to TRBD1. This CDR3 has 13 amino acids. Germline CDR1 SEHNR, CDR2 FQNEAQ (reference sequence). V was clipped by 5 bases and J by 6 bases; unmatched bases: 6. Looking up the rest from reference TRBV7-9 and TRBJ1-1 gives the full variable domain: DTGVSQNPRHKITKRGQNVTFRCDPISEHNRLYWYRQTLGQGPEFLTYFQNEAQLEKSRLLSDRFSAERPKGSFSTLEIQRTEQGDSAMYLCASSPGGIAEAFFGQGTRLTVV.

This clonotype came up many times. The chain uses TRBV29-1 and TRBJ1-5; 7 bases line up with TRBD1. The length of the CDR3 is 18 residues. The V segment lost 6 bases and the J segment 2 bases; nucleotides outside the gene matches: 19. CDR1 and CDR2 from the germline V gene are SQVTM and ANQGSEA. As DNA, the CDR3 is TGCAGCGTCGTACTATGGGGCACAGGGGCGGAGGGCAATCAGCCCCAGCATTTT. This translates into CSVVLWGTGAEGNQPQHF.

The table lists this clonotype with a few counts. The chain recombines TRBV6-1 with TRBJ1-4, with 8 bases matching TRBD1. J gave up 6 bases and V 6 bases, and 9 bases lay outside the gene matches. Germline V lookup: CDR1 MNHNS, CDR2 SASEGT. This CDR3 contains 15 residues. The CDR3 coding sequence is TGTGCCAGCAGGGACCCGGGACAGGTGCATGAAAAACTGTTTTTT. This gives the protein CASRDPGQVHEKLFF.